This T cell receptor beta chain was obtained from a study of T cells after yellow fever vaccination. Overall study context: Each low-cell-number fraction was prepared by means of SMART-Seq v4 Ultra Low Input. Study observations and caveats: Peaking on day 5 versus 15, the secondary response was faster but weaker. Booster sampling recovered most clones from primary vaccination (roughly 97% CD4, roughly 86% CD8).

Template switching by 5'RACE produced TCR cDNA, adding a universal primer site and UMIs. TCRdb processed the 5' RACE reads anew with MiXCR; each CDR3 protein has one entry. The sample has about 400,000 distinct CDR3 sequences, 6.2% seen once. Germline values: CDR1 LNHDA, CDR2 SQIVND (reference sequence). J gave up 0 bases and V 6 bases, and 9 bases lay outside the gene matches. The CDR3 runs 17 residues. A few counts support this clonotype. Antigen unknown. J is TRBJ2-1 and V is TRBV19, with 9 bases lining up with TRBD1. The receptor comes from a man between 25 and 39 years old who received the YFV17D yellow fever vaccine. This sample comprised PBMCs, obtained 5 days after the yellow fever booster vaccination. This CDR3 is CASSTGDRANSYNEQFF. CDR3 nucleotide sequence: TGTGCCAGTAGCACAGGGGACAGGGCGAACTCCTACAATGAGCAGTTCTTC.